Below are 22 T cell receptor beta chains sequenced from a single sample in a study of cytomegalovirus exposure and HLA in healthy donors. The primer mix had 60 Vbeta and 13 Jbeta primers. Generated by immunoSEQ multiplex PCR, the TCRdb table keeps only in-frame clones and is missing some. The table shows roughly 110,000 clones, with around three quarters occurring only once. Input material: PBMCs. The receptors shown here come from a woman between 45 and 60 years old in good health and CMV-seropositive.

J is TRBJ2-2 and V is TRBV9; D unresolved. Trimming took 1 base from V and 2 from J, leaving 9 bases between them. Germline lookup yields CDR1 SGDLS and CDR2 YYNGEE. The CDR3 spans 15 residues. The CDR3 sequence is CASSVLAENTGELFF. CDR3 coding DNA: TGTGCCAGCAGCGTATTGGCAGAAAACACCGGGGAGCTGTTTTTT.

This clone appeared once. V and J are TRBV5-4 and TRBJ2-3, with a tentative D call TRBD1 (6 bases). The CDR3 has 15 residues. V dropped 4 bases and J dropped 4 bases, with 16 bases sitting between them. Germline CDR1 and CDR2: SGHNT and YYREEE (reference sequence). This chain's CDR3 is CASSRNREGADTQYF. CDR3 DNA: TGTGCCAGCAGCCGGAACAGGGAAGGGGCAGATACGCAGTATTTT.

To note about this clone: Other DNA sequences within the sample encode an identical CDR3. The V and J genes are TRBV2 and TRBJ1-2, with TRBD1 matching over 11 bases. With V trimmed by 6 bases and J by 7 bases, 10 bases remained unmatched. CDR3 length: 15 residues. Germline V gene lookup returns CDR1 SNHLY and CDR2 FYNNEI. CDR3 region: CASRDWDRGDGGYTF. The DNA for the CDR3 is TGTGCCAGCAGGGACTGGGACAGGGGGGATGGTGGCTACACCTTC.

J is TRBJ2-1 and V is TRBV28; tentatively, D is TRBD1 (8 bases). Germline CDR1 and CDR2: MDHEN and SYDVKM. This CDR3 region has 15 residues. The germline V and J ends were trimmed by 7 bases and 5 bases, with 18 bases remaining between them. CDR3 in amino acids: CASITGGAPNNEQFF. The CDR3 coding sequence is TGTGCCAGCATCACAGGGGGGGCCCCAAACAATGAGCAGTTCTTC.

The chain joins TRBV6-1 to TRBJ2-7; D is perhaps TRBD2 (5 bases). V lost 2 bases, J lost 0 bases, and 11 bases lay in between. The CDR3 sequence is 15 residues long. Germline CDR1 and CDR2: MNHNS and SASEGT. The CDR3 sequence is CASSEKVSGSYEQYF. As DNA, the CDR3 is TGTGCCAGCAGTGAAAAGGTCAGCGGCTCCTACGAGCAGTACTTC.

V usage is TRBV5-1 and J usage is TRBJ1-4; 8 nucleotides align to TRBD1. CDR3 length: 16 amino acids. The ends lost 4 bases at V and 8 bases at J; junction bases unmatched: 13. The V gene's germline CDR1 is SGHRS and CDR2 YFSETQ. The CDR3 DNA reads as TGCGCCAGCAGCAACCTGGACAGGGCACGGGAGGAAAAACTGTTTTTT. Protein product: CASSNLDRAREEKLFF.

J is TRBJ2-7 and V is TRBV5-4; TRBD1 aligns across 7 bases. V lost 4 bases and J lost 4; bases outside the gene matches: 11. Germline V gene sequence: CDR1 SGHNT, CDR2 YYREEE (reference sequence). This CDR3 has 15 residues. CDR3 amino acids: CASSPGSGQLYEQYF. CDR3 sequence (DNA): TGTGCCAGCAGCCCGGGATCGGGACAGTTATACGAGCAGTACTTC.

The chain has TRBV7-2 and TRBJ2-7; 9 bases align to TRBD1. With 3 bases clipped from V and 1 base from J, the junction kept 4 bases outside the gene matches. This CDR3 contains 15 residues. CDR1 and CDR2 from the germline V gene are SGHTA and FQGNSA. The CDR3 reads CASSFMGTGSYEQYF. The CDR3 coding sequence is TGTGCCAGCAGCTTTATGGGGACAGGGTCCTACGAGCAGTACTTC.

The rearrangement links TRBV19 to TRBJ1-5; 9 bases are a match to TRBD1. Germline CDR1 reads LNHDA; CDR2 reads SQIVND (reference sequence). V shed 4 bases and J 5 bases; nucleotides not matched to a gene: 3. The CDR3 totals 14 residues. The CDR3 DNA follows: TGTGCCAGTAGTAGACAGGGGGGTCATCAGCCCCAGCATTTT. Translating gives CASSRQGGHQPQHF.

This chain connects TRBV29-1 to TRBJ2-1; D is perhaps TRBD2 (6 bases). The V and J ends lost 2 bases and 0 bases respectively, with 11 bases between them. CDR1 is SQVTM, CDR2 ANQGSEA, per germline. This CDR3 comprises 15 residues. This CDR3 is CSVERRAGSYNEQFF. The CDR3 nucleotides read TGCAGCGTTGAAAGGCGAGCGGGCTCCTACAATGAGCAGTTCTTC.

The rearrangement links TRBV27 to TRBJ2-1; possibly TRBD2 for D (6 bases). This CDR3 is 15 amino acids long. Germline CDR1 and CDR2: MNHEY and SMNVEV (reference sequence). V shed 2 bases and J shed 0 bases, with 8 bases lying between them. CDR3 DNA: TGTGCCAGCAGTTTAGCGGGGCCCTCCTACAATGAGCAGTTCTTC. It is translated as CASSLAGPSYNEQFF.

DNA for the CDR3: TGTGCCAGCAGCTTAGCCCGGGACAAAGGAGAAAAACTGTTTTTT. Translating it yields CASSLARDKGEKLFF. V and J are TRBV7-9 and TRBJ1-4; possible D gene TRBD1, 6 bases. The CDR3 covers 15 residues. Germline-derived CDR1 and CDR2 are SEHNR and FQNEAQ (reference sequence). V gave up 0 bases and J gave up 8 bases, with 13 bases separating them.

This sequence joins TRBV12-5 and TRBJ1-2; D ambiguous. Germline V lookup: CDR1 LGHNT, CDR2 FRNRAP. The V and J ends lost 7 bases and 3 bases respectively, with 9 bases between them. CDR3 length: 12 residues. The CDR3 nucleotides are TGTGCTAGTGCCGCGCAGGACTATGGCTACACCTTC. Translating gives CASAAQDYGYTF.

The V call is TRBV5-1, the J call TRBJ2-4; no definite D call. The CDR3 has 12 amino acids. CDR1 and CDR2 (germline): SGHRS, YFSETQ. Trimming pared 4 bases from V and 8 bases from J, leaving 10 bases between. In DNA form, the CDR3 reads TGCGCCAGCAGCGGGTTTCAGGACATTCAGTACTTC. This codes for CASSGFQDIQYF. Full variable domain (missing parts from reference TRBV5-1 and TRBJ2-4): KAGVTQTPRYLIKTRGQQVTLSCSPISGHRSVSWYQQTPGQGLQFLFEYFSETQRNKGNFPGRFSGRQFSNSRSEMNVSTLELGDSALYLCASSGFQDIQYFGAGTRLSVL.

V and J are TRBV15 and TRBJ1-4, with 8 bases that match TRBD1. The CDR3 runs 15 residues. V lost 6 bases to trimming and J lost 11 bases; unmatched junction nucleotides: 14. Germline assignment: CDR1 LNHNV and CDR2 YYDKDF (reference sequence). This CDR3 is CATSGYRDRMMKLFF. The CDR3 DNA reads as TGTGCCACCAGTGGCTACCGGGACAGGATGATGAAACTGTTTTTT.

The count of this clone is one. The rearrangement links TRBV30 to TRBJ2-5; 10 bases map to TRBD1. Per germline, CDR1 GTSNPN and CDR2 SVGIG (reference sequence). The CDR3 spans 15 residues. Germline trimming cut 5 bases from V and 1 base from J; bases unmatched to any gene: 7. This chain's CDR3 is CAWGSGTGAQETQYF. CDR3 nucleotides: TGTGCCTGGGGATCGGGGACAGGGGCCCAAGAGACCCAGTACTTC.

The rearrangement links TRBV27 to TRBJ1-2, with TRBD1 matching 9 bases. Germline trimming cut 6 bases from V and 4 bases from J; bases unmatched to any gene: 3. This CDR3 is built from 13 residues. Germline values: CDR1 MNHEY, CDR2 SMNVEV (reference sequence). CDR3 amino acids: CASRTGGSYGYTF. The CDR3 DNA reads TGTGCCAGCAGGACAGGGGGAAGCTATGGCTACACCTTC.

This clone was seen more than once but under ten times. The chain couples TRBV7-9 to TRBJ2-3, with 10 bases matching TRBD1. The V gene end was trimmed by 3 bases and the J gene end by 4 bases; junction bases not matched to a gene: 1. The CDR3 has 14 residues. Germline values: CDR1 SEHNR, CDR2 FQNEAQ (reference sequence). The DNA for the CDR3 is TGTGCCAGCAGCTTGGGACAGGGGCCAGATACGCAGTATTTT. It codes for CASSLGQGPDTQYF.

The rearrangement links TRBV4-1 to TRBJ1-5, with D possibly matching TRBD1 (6 bases). This CDR3 is built from 14 residues. Germline-derived CDR1 and CDR2 are MGHRA and YSYEKL. Trimming took off 1 base at V and 7 bases at J, with 11 bases between the two ends. Here the CDR3 reads CASSQGAGVQPQHF. Here the CDR3 DNA reads TGCGCCAGCAGCCAAGGGGCAGGGGTACAGCCCCAGCATTTT.

The rearrangement uses TRBV5-1 and TRBJ2-2; TRBD1 might be the D (6 bases). Trimming left V 2 bases short and J 0 bases short, with 11 bases between. CDR3 length: 16 amino acids. Per germline, CDR1 SGHRS and CDR2 YFSETQ. In DNA, the CDR3 is TGCGCCAGCAGCTTCAGCAGGGGCCCGAACACCGGGGAGCTGTTTTTT. Translating it yields CASSFSRGPNTGELFF.

CDR3 loop: CASSQEGRGGTDTQYF. As DNA, the CDR3 is TGCGCCAGCAGCCAAGAAGGGAGGGGGGGCACAGATACGCAGTATTTT. This rearrangement joins TRBV4-1 to TRBJ2-3; TRBD2 is a possible D gene (7 bases). CDR3 length: 16 amino acids. Germline values: CDR1 MGHRA, CDR2 YSYEKL. V was clipped by 0 bases and J by 1 base, with 11 bases between them.

The chain carries TRBV9 and TRBJ2-3; 8 positions agree with TRBD1. CDR3 size: 15 residues. Per germline, CDR1 SGDLS and CDR2 YYNGEE. The J segment lost 2 bases and the V segment lost 2 bases, leaving 4 bases of the junction unmatched. The chain's CDR3 is CASSVTGEFTDTQYF. The CDR3 DNA reads TGTGCCAGCAGCGTGACAGGGGAGTTCACAGATACGCAGTATTTT.